This TCR beta chain was sequenced during a study of metastatic and nonmetastatic thyroid tumors. Looking at the study overall: Across peripheral blood and tumor or nodule tissue samples taken from malignant and benign thyroid patients, the repertoires were compared with one another.

Authors' data handling: The study built a papillary thyroid cancer distant-metastasis classifier from CDR3 differences across clinicopathological groups. From the PCR reads, TCRdb re-called clones with MiXCR. The V and J calls here are based on TCRdb, not the publication. The sample lists 19,000 or so clones, 28% occurring once. Trimming removed 6 bases from V and 6 bases from J, with 20 bases in between. Germline CDR1 and CDR2: MDHEN and SYDVKM. The CDR3 totals 15 residues. This clone is medium-sized within its sample. Its matching antigen is unknown. Among the patients, none had received any treatment before thyroid surgery. Study findings and constraints: Relative to benign nodules, malignant thyroid tumors were reportedly characterized by significantly elevated TCR beta diversity in blood and tumor.

The J gene is TRBJ1-2, the V gene TRBV28; a possible D gene is TRBD1 (6 bases). This clonotype originated in a male donor with papillary thyroid cancer or a benign thyroid nodule (not recorded which). Some clones in this sample may be carry-over from other donors' samples. Sequenced: tumor tissue. Written as DNA, the CDR3 is TGTGCCAGCAGATCTGCAGGGGAATACGGAGATGGCTACACCTTC. It translates to CASRSAGEYGDGYTF.